This T cell receptor beta chain emerged from a study of shared clonotypes between healthy human individuals. Study background: A few men and a couple of women, aged 18 to 49, were donors.

Trimming shortened V by 6 bases and J by 0 bases, and 14 bases separated the two germline ends. This CDR3 spans 15 amino acids. CDR1 and CDR2 (germline): MDHEN, SYDVKM. Using immunoSEQ multiplex PCR, the repertoire was profiled, and TCRdb retains in-frame clones only, with some absent. There are approximately 530,000 clones in the sample; about 96% occur only once, and 0.064% lies in the top ten. The chain has TRBV28 and TRBJ1-2, with D perhaps TRBD1 (5 bases). Sequencing input: naive CD4+ T cells sorted from blood. Subset reported: CD45RA+ positively selected. The receptor was derived from a woman younger than 45 in good health. The CDR3 nucleotides read TGTGCCAGCAGCCCCGTACGGGGGGCTAACTATGGCTACACCTTC. It encodes CASSPVRGANYGYTF.